Listed here are 9 T cell receptor beta chains from one sample, sequenced in a study of T cell responses to AZD1222 COVID-19 vaccine. Libraries were prepared by immunoSEQ multiplex PCR; TCRdb keeps only in-frame clonotypes and omits some of them. The profile shows approximately 80,000 clones, approximately 80% of them singletons. This specimen consisted of peripheral blood, obtained on day 0 of AZD1222 vaccination. The origin of the receptors is an adult in good health.

This clone was seen more than once but under ten times. The rearrangement uses TRBV11-2 and TRBJ2-1; D not resolved. CDR3 length: 16 residues. CDR1 and CDR2 (germline): SGHAT, FQNNGV. The V end was cut by 4 bases, the J end by 4 bases, with 17 bases between. The CDR3 loop reads CASSSKVAAKYNEQFF. The CDR3 nucleotides read TGTGCCAGCAGCTCGAAGGTGGCGGCGAAGTACAATGAGCAGTTCTTC.

J is TRBJ2-3 and V is TRBV24-1; TRBD1 agrees at 9 bases. Germline lookup yields CDR1 KGHDR and CDR2 SFDVKD. This CDR3 contains 15 residues. The V segment lost 5 bases and the J segment 2 bases; nucleotides outside the gene matches: 4. The CDR3 here is CATSAGTGLTDTQYF. The CDR3 nucleotides are TGTGCCACCAGTGCTGGGACAGGGCTCACAGATACGCAGTATTTT.

This chain links TRBV2 with TRBJ1-6; D not resolved. V was shortened by 3 bases and J by 6 bases, with 6 bases between the two germline ends. The CDR3 has 13 amino acids. Germline-derived CDR1 and CDR2 are SNHLY and FYNNEI. CDR3 bases: TGTGCCAGCAGTGAGGAGGGTAATTCACCCCTCCACTTT. This encodes CASSEEGNSPLHF.

The rearrangement uses TRBV5-8 and TRBJ1-5; D is possibly TRBD1 (6 bases). This CDR3 comprises 14 residues. In germline, CDR1 is SGHTS, CDR2 YDEGEE. V lost 6 bases and J lost 0, with 10 bases in between. CDR3 DNA sequence: TGTGCCAGCACCCAGGGGAATAGCAATCAGCCCCAGCATTTT. Protein product: CASTQGNSNQPQHF.

This clone was seen once. V is TRBV12-3 or TRBV12-4 and J is TRBJ1-1; 7 bases are shared with TRBD1. The length of the CDR3 is 13 residues. V shed 4 bases and J 1 base; nucleotides not matched to a gene: 0. The CDR3 loop is CASSWTGNTEAFF. CDR3 in DNA: TGTGCCAGCAGTTGGACAGGGAACACTGAAGCTTTCTTT.

The chain links TRBV24-1 to TRBJ1-1, with unresolved D. Per germline, CDR1 KGHDR and CDR2 SFDVKD. The CDR3 is 13 amino acids. Deletions cut 1 base from V and 5 bases from J, with 7 bases between. CDR3 in DNA: TGTGCCACCAGTGATTTCCGGGGAACTGAAGCTTTCTTT. Protein sequence: CATSDFRGTEAFF.

This clone was picked up a small number of times. The chain employs TRBV11-2 and TRBJ1-6, with no clear D. V was clipped by 2 bases and J by 5 bases, with 10 bases between them. Per the germline V gene, CDR1 is SGHAT and CDR2 is FQNNGV. The CDR3 is 15 residues long. The CDR3 DNA reads TGTGCCAGCAGCTTACAACAGAGTAATAATTCACCCCTCCACTTT. This encodes CASSLQQSNNSPLHF.

The chain recombines TRBV30 with TRBJ1-4, with 9 bases identical to TRBD1. V lost 0 bases, J lost 8 bases, and 4 bases stayed unmatched. The CDR3 extends over 14 amino acids. CDR1 is GTSNPN, CDR2 SVGIG, per germline (reference sequence). CDR3 DNA: TGTGCCTGGAGTGTGGGACAGGGAAGGGAAAAACTGTTTTTT. It translates to CAWSVGQGREKLFF.

The V and J genes are TRBV7-7 and TRBJ2-1; 11 nucleotides align to TRBD1. The CDR3 sequence is 15 residues long. Trimming cost V 5 bases and J 7 bases; bases outside gene matches: 7. The V gene's germline CDR1 is SSHAT and CDR2 FNYEAQ (reference sequence). The CDR3 loop reads CASSPGQGAGNEQFF. CDR3 sequence (DNA): TGTGCCAGCAGCCCCGGACAGGGGGCGGGAAATGAGCAGTTCTTC. Drawing the rest from reference TRBV7-7 and TRBJ2-1, the complete variable domain is GAGVSQSPRYKVTKRGQDVTLRCDPISSHATLYWYQQALGQGPEFLTYFNYEAQPDKSGLPSDRFSAERPEGSISTLTIQRTEQRDSAMYRCASSPGQGAGNEQFFGPGTRLTVL.